This T cell receptor beta chain was found in a study of vaccination and CD4 T cells after COVID-19. This CDR3 has 14 amino acids. Germline V CDR1 and CDR2: LNHDA, SQIVND (reference sequence). Trimming left V 5 bases short and J 4 bases short, with 13 bases between. Treatment: roughly nine-day PBMC culture with coronavirus spike peptide pools or control peptides (ViraFEST assay). In the case of this clonotype: The antigen is not known.

Scientists ran DNA taken from cultured CD4+ T cells through the Oncomine TCR Beta short-read assay for sequencing. MiXCR, run by TCRdb on the PCR reads, gives a single entry per CDR3 protein. The sample has approximately 14,000 distinct CDR3 sequences; approximately 50% are singletons. The source material was CD4+ T cells from blood, cultured in vitro, sampled before SARS-CoV-2 vaccination. The TCR was taken from a human donor who had recovered from COVID-19. The genes are TRBV19 and TRBJ2-3; tentatively, D is TRBD1 or TRBD2 (5 bases each). CDR3 nucleotide sequence: TGTGCCAGTAGTCCAGGCCCGGGGCCAGATACGCAGTATTTT. The encoded protein is CASSPGPGPDTQYF. Drawing the rest from reference TRBV19 and TRBJ2-3, the complete variable domain is DGGITQSPKYLFRKEGQNVTLSCEQNLNHDAMYWYRQDPGQGLRLIYYSQIVNDFQKGDIAEGYSVSREKKESFPLTVTSAQKNPTAFYLCASSPGPGPDTQYFGPGTRLTVL.